Listed below are T cell receptor beta chains from one sample, sequenced in a study of T cells in Graves' hyperthyroidism and ophthalmopathy. TCRdb re-analysed the multiplex PCR reads in MiXCR, keeping a single row per CDR3 protein. The sample yields 700,000 to 950,000 distinct CDR3 sequences, under 45% seen once. Source material: blood. The receptors derive from a woman between 40 and 50 years old with Graves' hyperthyroidism. Each CDR3 is given with its conserved first and last residue. Each record gives: D gene, clone size, J gene, V gene, CDR3 protein, CDR3 DNA. D genes are given only for firm matches. The size field is filled for only some rows; it gives once, few, many or a size class.

NA NA TRBJ1-2 TRBV29-1 CSVPGAIGGYTF TGCAGCGTTCCGGGGGCCATAGGGGGCTACACCTTC
NA NA TRBJ2-7 TRBV29-1 CSLGPVGEQYF TGCAGCTTGGGACCTGTGGGCGAGCAGTACTTC
TRBD1 NA TRBJ2-5 TRBV20-1 CSARGQIPGEPQYF TGCAGTGCTAGGGGACAGATCCCCGGGGAGCCCCAGTACTTC
NA NA TRBJ1-3 TRBV10-3 CAISESRRSGSSGNTIYF TGTGCCATCAGTGAGTCGAGACGCTCGGGGAGCTCTGGAAACACCATATATTTT
TRBD2 few TRBJ2-5 TRBV20-1 CSARTPGTKETQYF TGCAGTGCCCGAACCCCCGGGACTAAAGAGACCCAGTACTTC
TRBD1 many TRBJ1-2 TRBV7-2 CASSLVWDRVFGGYTF TGTGCCAGCAGCTTAGTTTGGGACAGGGTGTTTGGAGGCTACACCTTC
TRBD1 many TRBJ1-4 TRBV15 CATSREQGFNEKLFF TGTGCCACCAGCAGAGAACAGGGGTTTAATGAAAAACTGTTTTTT
TRBD1 NA TRBJ2-7 TRBV29-1 CSAQQGVNTYEQYF TGCAGCGCCCAACAGGGGGTTAACACCTACGAGCAGTACTTC
NA NA TRBJ2-2 TRBV7-2 CASSFAGEYTGELFF TGTGCCAGCAGCTTCGCAGGGGAATATACCGGGGAGCTGTTTTTT
NA NA TRBJ1-5 TRBV20-1 CSPPGSNQPQHF TGCAGTCCACCGGGCAGCAATCAGCCCCAGCATTTT
NA few TRBJ1-5 TRBV7-8 CASSLFGAENQPQHF TGTGCCAGCAGCTTATTTGGGGCGGAGAATCAGCCCCAGCATTTT
NA many TRBJ1-3 TRBV7-2 CASSLSGSGNTIYF TGTGCCAGCAGTTTAAGTGGCTCTGGAAACACCATATATTTT
NA many TRBJ2-7 TRBV7-8 CASTPDSSYEQYF TGTGCCAGCACTCCGGACAGCTCCTACGAGCAGTACTTC
TRBD1 few TRBJ1-1 TRBV20-1 CSARDGTGNTEAFF TGCAGTGCTAGAGATGGGACAGGGAACACTGAAGCTTTCTTT
NA many TRBJ1-2 TRBV2 CASRTTGTYTF TGTGCCAGCAGGACTACCGGAACATACACCTTC
NA once TRBJ2-3 TRBV10-3 CAIRDPSDTQYF TGTGCCATCAGGGACCCCTCAGATACGCAGTATTTT
NA many TRBJ1-1 TRBV6-5 CASRITDNQNTEAFF TGTGCCAGCAGGATAACCGACAACCAGAACACTGAAGCTTTCTTT
NA many TRBJ1-1 TRBV11-2 CASSPWTANTEAFF TGTGCCAGCAGCCCTTGGACAGCTAACACTGAAGCTTTCTTT
TRBD1 many TRBJ1-5 TRBV20-1 CSAIRQGSNQPQHF TGCAGTGCTATCAGACAGGGTAGCAATCAGCCCCAGCATTTT
NA NA TRBJ1-1 TRBV11-2 CASSLVAAGTEAFF TGTGCCAGCAGCTTAGTTGCGGCGGGCACTGAAGCTTTCTTT
NA NA TRBJ2-7 TRBV10-3 CAISGGTPYSYEQYF TGTGCCATCAGTGGGGGGACACCCTACTCCTACGAGCAGTACTTC
TRBD1 few TRBJ1-5 TRBV20-1 CSAGQGDSNQPQHF TGCAGTGCTGGACAGGGAGATAGCAATCAGCCCCAGCATTTT
TRBD1 many TRBJ2-7 TRBV5-1 CASSPRDSAFEQYF TGCGCCAGCAGCCCACGGGACAGCGCTTTCGAGCAGTACTTC
NA many TRBJ1-6 TRBV5-8 CASSLLWASEGSPLHF TGTGCCAGCAGCTTGTTATGGGCCTCAGAGGGCTCACCCCTCCACTTT
NA many TRBJ1-1 TRBV2 CASSEAGEDTEAFF TGTGCCAGCAGTGAAGCGGGGGAGGACACTGAAGCTTTCTTT